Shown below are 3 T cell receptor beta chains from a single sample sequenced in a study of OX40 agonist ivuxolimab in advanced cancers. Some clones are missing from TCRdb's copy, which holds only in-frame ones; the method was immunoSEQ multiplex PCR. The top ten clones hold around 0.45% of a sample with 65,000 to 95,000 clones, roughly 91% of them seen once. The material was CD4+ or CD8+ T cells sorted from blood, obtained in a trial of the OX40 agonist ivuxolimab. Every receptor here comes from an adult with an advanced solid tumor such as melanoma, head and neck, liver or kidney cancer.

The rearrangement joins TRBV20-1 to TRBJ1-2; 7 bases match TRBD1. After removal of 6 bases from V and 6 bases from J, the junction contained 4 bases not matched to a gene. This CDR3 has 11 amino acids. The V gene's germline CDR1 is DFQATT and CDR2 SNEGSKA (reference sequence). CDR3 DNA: TGCAGTGCCGACAGGGCTGATGGCTACACCTTC. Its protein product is CSADRADGYTF.

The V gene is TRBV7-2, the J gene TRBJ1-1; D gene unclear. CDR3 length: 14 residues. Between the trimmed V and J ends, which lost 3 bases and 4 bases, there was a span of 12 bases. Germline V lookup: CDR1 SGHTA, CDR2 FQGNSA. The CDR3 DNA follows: TGTGCCAGCAGCTTCAGGCGTGAGGTCACTGAAGCTTTCTTT. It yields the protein CASSFRREVTEAFF.

CDR3 in DNA: TGTGCCAGCAGCGAGGGCGGGGGCGGGACTGCCTCACCCCTCCACTTT. Its translation is CASSEGGGGTASPLHF. The rearrangement links TRBV5-4 to TRBJ1-6; D is perhaps TRBD1 (6 bases). Trimming took off 4 bases at V and 10 bases at J, with 21 bases between the two ends. The germline CDR1 and CDR2 sequences are SGHNT and YYREEE (reference sequence). The CDR3 is made up of 16 amino acids.